This T cell receptor (beta chain) was sequenced in a study of cytomegalovirus exposure and HLA in healthy donors. Whole-study context: The study's early data release held some 85 million unique TCRs from HLA-typed donors. Study outcomes and limitations: Certain indistinguishable V segments, among them TRBV6-2 and TRBV6-3, were excluded.

As concerns this clone: Antigen: not known.

With 4 bases clipped from V and 11 bases from J, the junction kept 3 bases outside the gene matches. The germline gives CDR1 SNHLY, CDR2 FYNNEI. The CDR3 is made up of 12 amino acids. Primers: 60 Vbeta forward and 13 Jbeta reverse. TCRdb's table, derived via immunoSEQ multiplex PCR, lists solely in-frame clones and lacks some. The data show over 100,000 clones, around 81% seen once. The sequenced sample was PBMCs. This TCR came from a woman in her thirties in good health and CMV-seronegative. The chain links TRBV2 to TRBJ1-4; 8 positions agree with TRBD1. The CDR3 here is CASSVTGEKLFF. In nucleotides, the CDR3 is TGTGCCAGCAGTGTGACAGGGGAGAAACTGTTTTTT.